This passage covers 26 T cell receptor beta chains from one sample sequenced in a study of blood T cell repertoires in COVID-19. Sequenced by immunoSEQ multiplex PCR; TCRdb stores in-frame clones only, minus some. The sample yields about 270,000 clones, about 89% seen once. Source material: peripheral blood. The source is a middle-aged man who had recovered from COVID-19.

This chain connects TRBV19 to TRBJ2-3; D is possibly TRBD2 (5 bases). Trimming stripped 2 bases from V and 6 bases from J, with 9 bases between. The CDR3 has 13 residues. Germline-derived CDR1 and CDR2 are LNHDA and SQIVND (reference sequence). CDR3 loop: CASSITSWDTQYF. The DNA of the CDR3 is TGTGCCAGTAGTATAACTAGTTGGGATACGCAGTATTTT.

About this clone itself: At the DNA level, this CDR3 is encoded by other sequences in the same sample as well. This chain joins TRBV6-5 and TRBJ2-3; 8 nucleotides align to TRBD2. There are 16 residues in the CDR3. Trimming took 2 bases from V and 5 from J; bases not matched to a gene: 9. Germline assignment: CDR1 MNHEY and CDR2 SVGAGI. CDR3 amino acids: CASSYSAGGTKDTQYF. The CDR3 DNA reads TGTGCCAGCAGTTACAGCGCGGGGGGCACTAAAGATACGCAGTATTTT.

V gene TRBV27 combines with J gene TRBJ2-7, with 10 bases fitting TRBD1. Germline CDR1 reads MNHEY; CDR2 reads SMNVEV (reference sequence). Unmatched junction bases numbered 9, after V lost 3 bases and J lost 4 bases. The CDR3 is 16 amino acids. Written as DNA, the CDR3 is TGTGCCAGCAGTTTCTCTAGACCGGACAGGGGGTACGAGCAGTACTTC. This gives the protein CASSFSRPDRGYEQYF.

The V gene is TRBV27, the J gene TRBJ1-1, with D possibly being TRBD1 (6 bases). The V end lost 5 bases, the J end lost 10 bases, and 17 bases lay between the germline ends. The CDR3 is made up of 13 amino acids. CDR1 MNHEY and CDR2 SMNVEV come from the germline V gene (reference sequence). CDR3 protein: CASSLTLQGRAFF. The CDR3 DNA is TGTGCCAGCAGTCTTACTCTACAGGGAAGAGCTTTCTTT.

The rearrangement links TRBV7-2 to TRBJ2-5; a weak D match, TRBD2 (5 bases). The CDR3 length is 13 residues. Germline CDR1 is SGHTA and CDR2 is FQGNSA. Trimming stripped 5 bases from V and 4 bases from J, with 11 bases between. The CDR3 spells CASSPLRGETQYF. CDR3 bases: TGTGCCAGCAGCCCCCTCCGGGGAGAGACCCAGTACTTC.

The chain links TRBV6-2 or TRBV6-3 to TRBJ1-1; D remains ambiguous. CDR1 MNHEY and CDR2 SVGEGT come from the germline V gene. Trimming removed 0 bases from V and 4 bases from J, with 18 bases in between. The CDR3 runs to 17 residues. DNA of the CDR3: TGTGCCAGCAGTTACTCCGCCGGACTCATTATAGGCACTGAAGCTTTCTTT. Translated: CASSYSAGLIIGTEAFF.

This clone has a count of ten or more. The gene calls are TRBV10-3 and TRBJ1-1; D gene ambiguous. Trimming took 9 bases from V and 0 from J, leaving 14 bases between them. In germline, CDR1 is ENHRY, CDR2 SYGVKD. This CDR3 is built from 14 residues. The CDR3 DNA follows: TGTGCCATTGGACGGGGAGGAATGAACACTGAAGCTTTCTTT. It encodes CAIGRGGMNTEAFF.

The chain links TRBV19 to TRBJ2-1; 9 bases match TRBD1. The CDR3 runs 13 residues. CDR1 is LNHDA, CDR2 SQIVND, per germline (reference sequence). The CDR3 nucleotides are TGTGCGACCGGGACAGGGCGGATCGATGAGCAGTTCTTC. The encoded protein is CATGTGRIDEQFF.

The V gene is TRBV28, the J gene TRBJ1-2; 9 bases match TRBD1. The CDR3 has 15 residues. CDR1 MDHEN and CDR2 SYDVKM come from the germline V gene. Losses at the gene ends were 3 bases for V and 8 bases for J; bases not matched to a gene: 10. CDR3 loop: CASSFLHRGLGGYTF. CDR3 nucleotide sequence: TGTGCCAGCAGTTTTCTTCACAGGGGGCTAGGGGGCTACACCTTC.

The chain employs TRBV19 and TRBJ2-7; 8 bases are shared with TRBD1. V lost 5 bases and J lost 2; bases outside the gene matches: 5. Germline V gene sequence: CDR1 LNHDA, CDR2 SQIVND (reference sequence). The CDR3 extends over 14 amino acids. The CDR3 nucleotides read TGTGCCAGTAGTGTGGCAGGGGGCACCTACGAGCAGTACTTC. Amino acid sequence: CASSVAGGTYEQYF.

The chain employs TRBV5-1 and TRBJ1-1, with a weak D call TRBD1 (6 bases). V was shortened by 4 bases and J by 1 base, with 20 bases between the two germline ends. The germline V gene encodes CDR1 SGHRS and CDR2 YFSETQ. This CDR3 region has 17 residues. The CDR3 sequence: CASSRTAQGVENTEAFF. In nucleotides, the CDR3 is TGCGCCAGCAGCCGAACCGCACAGGGCGTCGAGAACACTGAAGCTTTCTTT.

This chain joins TRBV11-2 and TRBJ2-7; 9 bases line up with TRBD1. J lost 5 bases, V lost 5 bases, and 16 bases had no gene match. The CDR3 extends over 17 amino acids. Germline CDR1 SGHAT, CDR2 FQNNGV. The DNA for the CDR3 is TGTGCCAGCAGCCCCTCTGGGACCGGGACAGGGTTTCACGAGCAGTACTTC. This gives the protein CASSPSGTGTGFHEQYF.

This chain connects TRBV7-9 to TRBJ2-1; TRBD1 matches at 10 bases. Looked up from germline, CDR1 is SEHNR and CDR2 is FQNEAQ (reference sequence). This CDR3 region has 17 residues. The V gene end was trimmed by 11 bases and the J gene end by 0 bases; junction bases not matched to a gene: 13. The chain's CDR3 is CAHGGTGDLFSYNEQFF. The CDR3 bases are TGTGCCCATGGGGGGACAGGGGACCTCTTCTCCTACAATGAGCAGTTCTTC.

This chain uses TRBV7-2 with TRBJ1-2; no firm D call. The germline V and J ends were trimmed by 4 bases and 8 bases, with 5 bases remaining between them. CDR1 is SGHTA, CDR2 FQGNSA, per germline. The CDR3 sequence is 10 residues long. CDR3 nucleotide sequence: TGTGCCAGCAGCTCAGGAGGCTACACCTTC. Protein sequence: CASSSGGYTF.

This sequence joins TRBV10-3 and TRBJ1-2, with D maybe TRBD1 (6 bases). Between the trimmed V and J ends, which lost 2 bases and 2 bases, there was a span of 12 bases. The CDR3 consists of 15 residues. Germline-derived CDR1 and CDR2 are ENHRY and SYGVKD. The CDR3 nucleotides are TGTGCCATCAGTGAGAAGGGGGGGAGCAACTATGGCTACACCTTC. Translated, it gives CAISEKGGSNYGYTF.

The chain couples TRBV30 to TRBJ1-6; D remains ambiguous. Germline V gene data show CDR1 as GTSNPN and CDR2 as SVGIG (reference sequence). The CDR3 spans 16 residues. V lost 2 bases and J 7 bases, leaving 18 bases between the germline ends. CDR3 sequence (DNA): TGTGCCTGGAGTCGGGAGGGTTCGGTTCGAAATTCACCCCTCCACTTT. Translating gives CAWSREGSVRNSPLHF. Together with reference TRBV30 and TRBJ1-6, the CDR3 gives the full variable domain: SQTIHQWPATLVQPVGSPLSLECTVEGTSNPNLYWYRQAAGRGLQLLFYSVGIGQISSEVPQNLSASRPQDRQFILSSKKLLLSDSGFYLCAWSREGSVRNSPLHFGNGTRLTVT.

This clone was picked up a small number of times. The chain recombines TRBV4-3 with TRBJ2-7; D is perhaps TRBD1 (5 bases). The CDR3 extends over 15 amino acids. Germline values: CDR1 LGHNA, CDR2 YSLEER. The V and J ends lost 1 base and 4 bases respectively, with 14 bases between them. CDR3 sequence: CASSQATIGAYEQYF. CDR3 nucleotides: TGCGCCAGCAGCCAAGCTACGATAGGGGCGTACGAGCAGTACTTC.

The J gene is TRBJ2-7, the V gene TRBV11-2; TRBD1 aligns across 8 bases. V gave up 5 bases and J gave up 1 base; unmatched junction bases: 7. Germline CDR1 and CDR2: SGHAT and FQNNGV. This CDR3 has 15 residues. The CDR3 loop is CASSLNRDRSYEQYF. The CDR3 coding sequence is TGTGCCAGCAGCCTAAACCGGGACAGGTCCTACGAGCAGTACTTC.

This clone was picked up one time. The CDR3 DNA sequence: TGTGCCAGCAGTTCCATTTGGACAGGGGAGGACTATGGCTACACCTTC. Its translation is CASSSIWTGEDYGYTF. The chain couples TRBV6-5 to TRBJ1-2; 9 nucleotides align to TRBD1. Germline loops: CDR1 MNHEY, CDR2 SVGAGI. Trimming cost V 4 bases and J 3 bases; bases outside gene matches: 9. There are 16 residues in the CDR3.

The chain combines TRBV5-4 with TRBJ2-7; TRBD2 matches 9 bases. The ends lost 2 bases at V and 2 bases at J; junction bases unmatched: 5. The CDR3 has 15 residues. CDR1 is SGHNT, CDR2 YYREEE, per germline (reference sequence). This CDR3 reads CASSFELAGTYEQYF. CDR3 nucleotides: TGTGCCAGCAGCTTTGAGCTAGCGGGGACCTACGAGCAGTACTTC. Full variable domain (rest looked up from reference TRBV5-4 and TRBJ2-7): ETGVTQSPTHLIKTRGQQVTLRCSSQSGHNTVSWYQQALGQGPQFIFQYYREEENGRGNFPPRFSGLQFPNYSSELNVNALELDDSALYLCASSFELAGTYEQYFGPGTRLTVT.

The chain links TRBV9 to TRBJ2-7; D possibly corresponds to TRBD1 (5 bases). The V gene lost 4 bases and the J gene lost 3 bases, with 11 bases spanning the gap. CDR1 and CDR2 from the germline V gene are SGDLS and YYNGEE. This CDR3 spans 13 amino acids. The CDR3 reads CASSLGADYEQYF. The CDR3 DNA is TGTGCCAGCAGCCTTGGGGCAGACTACGAGCAGTACTTC.

This clone was detected a few times. The J gene is TRBJ2-7, the V gene TRBV5-6, with D possibly TRBD2 on 6 matching bases. The V gene lost 0 bases and the J gene lost 4 bases, with 11 bases spanning the gap. The CDR3 runs 14 residues. Germline CDR1 SGHDT, CDR2 YYEEEE. CDR3 in amino acids: CASSLVDAGYEQYF. CDR3 coding DNA: TGTGCCAGCAGCTTGGTGGACGCGGGGTACGAGCAGTACTTC.

The chain joins TRBV5-1 to TRBJ1-2; tentative D call: TRBD1 (5 bases). The germline V gene has CDR1 SGHRS and CDR2 YFSETQ. This CDR3 comprises 16 residues. The V gene lost 0 bases and the J gene lost 3 bases, with 15 bases spanning the gap. CDR3 residues: CASSLVGGGRDYGYTF. CDR3 bases: TGCGCCAGCAGCTTGGTTGGCGGGGGAAGGGACTATGGCTACACCTTC.

CDR3 nucleotide sequence: TGCGCCAGCAGCCTAGACCAGGGATCTGAAGCTTTCTTT. Its translation: CASSLDQGSEAFF. This chain joins TRBV4-3 and TRBJ1-1; TRBD1 is a possible D gene (5 bases). Germline values: CDR1 LGHNA, CDR2 YSLEER. Trimming removed 4 bases at V and 6 bases at J, with 12 bases between. This CDR3 region has 13 residues.

This chain joins TRBV7-9 and TRBJ1-4; D unclear. CDR3 length: 14 residues. Between the trimmed V and J ends, which lost 5 bases and 7 bases, there was a span of 14 bases. Germline assignment: CDR1 SEHNR and CDR2 FQNEAQ (reference sequence). CDR3 sequence (DNA): TGTGCCAGCAGCCTCCCCGGCGGGCGTGAAAAACTGTTTTTT. Its protein is CASSLPGGREKLFF.

The gene calls are TRBV12-5 and TRBJ1-6, with 12 bases fitting TRBD1. Trimming cost V 0 bases and J 7 bases; bases outside gene matches: 4. Germline CDR1 reads LGHNT; CDR2 reads FRNRAP. The CDR3 runs to 17 residues. CDR3 sequence (DNA): TGTGCTAGTGGTTTGGTACTGGGACAGGGGGCGAATTCACCCCTCCACTTT. Translating gives CASGLVLGQGANSPLHF.